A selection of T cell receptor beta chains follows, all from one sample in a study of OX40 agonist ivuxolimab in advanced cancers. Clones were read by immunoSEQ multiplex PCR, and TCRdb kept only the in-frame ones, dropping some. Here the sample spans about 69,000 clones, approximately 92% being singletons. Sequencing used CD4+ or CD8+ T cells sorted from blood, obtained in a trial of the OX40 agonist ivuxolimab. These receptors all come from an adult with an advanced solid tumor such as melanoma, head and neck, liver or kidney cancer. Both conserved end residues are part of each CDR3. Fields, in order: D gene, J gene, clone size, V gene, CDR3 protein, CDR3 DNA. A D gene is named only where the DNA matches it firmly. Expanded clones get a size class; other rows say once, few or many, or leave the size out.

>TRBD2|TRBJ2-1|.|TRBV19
CASSIAGGDYNEQFF
TGTGCCAGTAGTATCGCGGGGGGAGATTACAATGAGCAGTTCTTC
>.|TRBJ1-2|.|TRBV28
CASSLWSQGSNGYTF
TGTGCCAGCAGTTTATGGTCACAGGGTTCTAATGGCTACACCTTC
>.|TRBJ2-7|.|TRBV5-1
CASSLAVQGSYEQYF
TGCGCCAGCAGCTTGGCCGTACAGGGCTCCTACGAGCAGTACTTC
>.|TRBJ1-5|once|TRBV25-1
CASSSMGGNQPQHF
TGTGCCAGCAGTTCCATGGGAGGCAATCAGCCCCAGCATTTT
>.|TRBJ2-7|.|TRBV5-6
CASSWGTRNEQYF
TGTGCCAGCAGTTGGGGAACTAGAAACGAGCAGTACTTC
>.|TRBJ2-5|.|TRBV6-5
CASSYGVTPGETQYF
TGTGCCAGCAGTTATGGGGTAACCCCAGGAGAGACCCAGTACTTC
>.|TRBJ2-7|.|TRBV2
CASRGNYEQYF
TGTGCCAGCAGGGGAAATTACGAGCAGTACTTC
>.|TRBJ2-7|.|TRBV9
CASSYTGSEQYF
TGTGCCAGCAGTTACACAGGGAGCGAGCAGTACTTC
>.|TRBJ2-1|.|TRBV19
CASSIDRSWFF
TGTGCCAGTAGTATTGACAGGAGTTGGTTCTTC
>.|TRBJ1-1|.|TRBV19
CASFWGNTEAFF
TGTGCCAGCTTTTGGGGGAACACTGAAGCTTTCTTT
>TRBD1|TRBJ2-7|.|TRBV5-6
CASSLQGARYEQYF
TGTGCCAGCAGCTTACAGGGGGCACGCTACGAGCAGTACTTC
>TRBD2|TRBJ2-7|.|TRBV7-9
CASITLGGSSYEQYF
TGTGCCAGCATCACCCTGGGGGGGAGCTCGTACGAGCAGTACTTC
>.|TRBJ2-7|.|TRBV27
CASSLGPTSSYEQYF
TGTGCCAGCAGTTTAGGACCCACAAGCTCCTACGAGCAGTATTTC
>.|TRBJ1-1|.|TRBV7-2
CANSFGHTEAFF
TGTGCCAACAGCTTCGGTCACACTGAAGCTTTCTTT
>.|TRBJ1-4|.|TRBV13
CASRSWDETVVKLFF
TGTGCCAGCAGATCCTGGGATGAAACGGTCGTAAAACTGTTTTTT
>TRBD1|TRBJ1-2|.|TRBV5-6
CASSSRDRDYGYTF
TGTGCCAGCAGCTCCCGGGACAGGGACTATGGCTACACCTTC
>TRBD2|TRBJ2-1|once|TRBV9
CASSSGLAGILSSYNEQFF
TGTGCCAGCAGCTCCGGACTAGCGGGAATACTCAGCTCCTACAATGAGCAGTTCTTC
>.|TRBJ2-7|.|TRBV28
CASKLQVFAYEQYF
TGTGCCAGCAAATTACAGGTCTTCGCCTACGAGCAGTACTTC
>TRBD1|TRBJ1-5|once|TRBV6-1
CASSGRTGSNQPQHF
TGTGCCAGCAGTGGGAGGACAGGTAGCAATCAGCCCCAGCATTTT
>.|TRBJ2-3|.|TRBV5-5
CASSFSAGSNTDTQYF
TGTGCCAGCAGCTTCTCCGCGGGGAGTAACACAGATACGCAGTATTTT
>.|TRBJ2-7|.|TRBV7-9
CASSSSGTQTFESPYEQYF
TGTGCCAGCAGCTCCTCCGGGACACAGACCTTTGAATCCCCCTACGAGCAGTACTTC
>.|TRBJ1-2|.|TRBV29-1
CSVEILLGYTF
TGCAGCGTTGAAATACTCCTCGGCTACACCTTC